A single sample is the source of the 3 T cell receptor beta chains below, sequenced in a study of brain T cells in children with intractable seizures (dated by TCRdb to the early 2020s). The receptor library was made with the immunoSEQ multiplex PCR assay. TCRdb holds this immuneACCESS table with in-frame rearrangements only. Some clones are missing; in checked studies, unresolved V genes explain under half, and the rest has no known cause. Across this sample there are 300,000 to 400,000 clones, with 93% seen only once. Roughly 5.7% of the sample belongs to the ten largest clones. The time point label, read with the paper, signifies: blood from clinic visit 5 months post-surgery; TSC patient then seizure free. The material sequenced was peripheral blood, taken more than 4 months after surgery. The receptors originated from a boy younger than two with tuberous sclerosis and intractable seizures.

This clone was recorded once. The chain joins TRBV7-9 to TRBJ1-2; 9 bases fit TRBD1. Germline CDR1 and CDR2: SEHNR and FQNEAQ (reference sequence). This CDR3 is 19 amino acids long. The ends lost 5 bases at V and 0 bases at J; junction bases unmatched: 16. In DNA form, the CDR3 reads TGTGCCAGCAGCCCCCGGGACAGGGTTAAAACCCCAACTAACTATGGCTACACCTTC. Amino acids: CASSPRDRVKTPTNYGYTF.

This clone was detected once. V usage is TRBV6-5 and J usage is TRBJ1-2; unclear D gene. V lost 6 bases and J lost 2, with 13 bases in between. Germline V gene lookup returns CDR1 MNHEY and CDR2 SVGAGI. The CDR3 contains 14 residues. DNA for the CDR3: TGTGCCAGCAGACGAGATGCAGCCAACTATGGCTACACCTTC. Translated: CASRRDAANYGYTF.

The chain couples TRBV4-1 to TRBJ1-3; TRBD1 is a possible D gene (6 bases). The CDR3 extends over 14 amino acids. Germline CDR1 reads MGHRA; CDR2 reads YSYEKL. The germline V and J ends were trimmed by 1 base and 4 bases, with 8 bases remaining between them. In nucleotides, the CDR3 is TGCGCCAGCAGCCAAGGGACAGCAGGAAACACCATATATTTT. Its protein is CASSQGTAGNTIYF.